This T cell receptor (beta chain) is from a study of T cells in Graves' hyperthyroidism and ophthalmopathy. Study details: The authors collected peripheral blood at initial diagnosis, before any treatment. Overall study results and limits: Within blood appeared most thyroid clonotypes that had expanded above 0.001. It was a median around 6 months before onset that the model predicted ophthalmopathy.

Researchers took RNA transcripts and amplified the TCR beta CDR3 regions from them. Carried out on the TCR CDR3, a first-round RT-PCR used the HTBI primer set. TCRdb redid the calling of the multiplex PCR reads with MiXCR, one entry per CDR3 protein. The sample contains hundreds of thousands of distinct CDR3 sequences, less than 30% of which appear only once. Before ophthalmopathy appeared, progressors gave blood at initial hyperthyroidism diagnosis. The CDR3 is made up of 16 amino acids. The germline gives CDR1 KGHSH, CDR2 LQKENI. The V gene lost 4 bases and the J gene lost 2 bases, with 14 bases spanning the gap. Concerning this clonotype itself: What it recognizes is unknown.

The chain employs TRBV18 and TRBJ2-2; perhaps TRBD1 as D (6 bases). What was sequenced was blood. This clonotype was obtained from a man aged 40-55 years with Graves' hyperthyroidism that later progressed to Graves' ophthalmopathy. CDR3 in DNA: TGTGCCAGCTCACGGACAGTCCCCTCAAACACCGGGGAGCTGTTTTTT. The encoded protein is CASSRTVPSNTGELFF.